These 21 T cell receptor beta chains were all obtained from the same sample, sequenced in a study of persistence of HIV-infected CD4 T cells. This was the immunoSEQ version 4 assay in survey mode. Generated by immunoSEQ multiplex PCR, the TCRdb table keeps only in-frame clones and is missing some. Among tens of thousands of clones listed, around 80% were seen once. The stimulus was lysate of CMV-infected fibroblasts, around 9.3 ug/mL. CD40L/CD69 double-negative CD45RO-high memory CD4+ T cells were collected. Their recognized antigens are unknown. Material: CD4+ T cells sorted from PBMCs after approximately 18-hour stimulation, obtained from a patient who received antiretroviral therapy. The receptors derive from an adult man with HIV who was CMV-seropositive.

The chain couples TRBV7-9 to TRBJ1-4; 7 bases agree with TRBD1. The germline V gene has CDR1 SEHNR and CDR2 FQNEAQ (reference sequence). The CDR3 sequence is 17 residues long. The J segment lost 4 bases and the V segment lost 1 base, leaving 9 bases of the junction unmatched. This CDR3 is CASSLVAGGDYNEKLFF. CDR3 nucleotides: TGTGCCAGCAGCTTAGTGGCAGGGGGGGACTATAATGAAAAACTGTTTTTT.

This clone was seen a handful of times. The chain recombines TRBV7-2 with TRBJ2-2, with 8 bases matching TRBD1. V was clipped by 5 bases and J by 7 bases; unmatched bases: 6. The CDR3 is 14 amino acids. CDR1 SGHTA and CDR2 FQGNSA come from the germline V gene. CDR3 region: CASSLNRGIGELFF. The DNA of the CDR3 is TGTGCCAGCAGCCTAAACAGGGGGATCGGGGAGCTGTTTTTT.

This clone occurred once. The rearrangement joins TRBV5-1 to TRBJ2-7; unclear D gene. This CDR3 contains 15 residues. V was clipped by 2 bases and J by 0 bases, with 12 bases between them. Germline lookup yields CDR1 SGHRS and CDR2 YFSETQ. CDR3 residues: CASSLDGSSSYEQYF. CDR3 in DNA: TGCGCCAGCAGCTTAGACGGCTCGTCCTCCTACGAGCAGTACTTC. The full variable domain, in which reference TRBV5-1 and TRBJ2-7 provide the parts outside the CDR3, is KAGVTQTPRYLIKTRGQQVTLSCSPISGHRSVSWYQQTPGQGLQFLFEYFSETQRNKGNFPGRFSGRQFSNSRSEMNVSTLELGDSALYLCASSLDGSSSYEQYFGPGTRLTVT.

CDR3 sequence (DNA): TGTGCCAGCGATCTCCTCGGGCGCGAGGAATCACCCCTCCACTTT. It codes for CASDLLGREESPLHF. The chain links TRBV6-5 to TRBJ1-6, with D unclear. Germline CDR1 and CDR2: MNHEY and SVGAGI. This CDR3 is built from 15 residues. Trimming took off 8 bases at V and 10 bases at J, with 21 bases between the two ends.

This clone was seen a single time. The V and J genes are TRBV5-1 and TRBJ1-1; D unclear. This CDR3 region has 13 residues. Trimming left V 0 bases short and J 4 bases short, with 7 bases between. CDR1 SGHRS and CDR2 YFSETQ come from the germline V gene. CDR3 DNA: TGCGCCAGCAGCTTGGACCTCATCACTGAAGCTTTCTTT. This gives the protein CASSLDLITEAFF.

The chain joins TRBV13 to TRBJ2-1; D tentatively fits TRBD1 or TRBD2 (7 bases each). V lost 5 bases and J lost 6, with 17 bases in between. CDR1 is PRHDT, CDR2 FYEKMQ, per germline (reference sequence). There are 15 residues in the CDR3. The CDR3 protein is CASSPGGGPGNEQFF. Here the CDR3 DNA reads TGTGCCAGCAGCCCAGGGGGGGGGCCAGGCAATGAGCAGTTCTTC.

J is TRBJ2-5 and V is TRBV6-2 or TRBV6-3; TRBD2 matches at 7 bases. Germline CDR1 MNHEY, CDR2 SVGEGT. The CDR3 runs 14 residues. The J segment lost 3 bases and the V segment lost 4 bases, leaving 5 bases of the junction unmatched. CDR3 amino acids: CASSWGGPEETQYF. CDR3 DNA sequence: TGTGCCAGCAGTTGGGGGGGACCCGAAGAGACCCAGTACTTC.

The V call is TRBV30, the J call TRBJ1-5, with D unclear. Germline V gene sequence: CDR1 GTSNPN, CDR2 SVGIG (reference sequence). Trimming took 0 bases from V and 1 from J, leaving 4 bases between them. The length of the CDR3 is 13 residues. CDR3 sequence reads: CAWSVNSNQPQHF. Here the CDR3 DNA reads TGTGCCTGGAGTGTGAACAGCAATCAGCCCCAGCATTTT. The full variable domain, in which reference TRBV30 and TRBJ1-5 provide the parts outside the CDR3, is SQTIHQWPATLVQPVGSPLSLECTVEGTSNPNLYWYRQAAGRGLQLLFYSVGIGQISSEVPQNLSASRPQDRQFILSSKKLLLSDSGFYLCAWSVNSNQPQHFGDGTRLSIL.

This clone was detected once. V usage is TRBV11-3 and J usage is TRBJ2-2; 8 bases are a match to TRBD1. The length of the CDR3 is 16 residues. Germline V gene sequence: CDR1 SGHNT, CDR2 YENEEA. J lost 4 bases, V lost 5 bases, and 9 bases had no gene match. CDR3 bases: TGTGCCAGCAGCCAATACAGGGGGGATCGCACCGGGGAGCTGTTTTTT. Translating gives CASSQYRGDRTGELFF.

The chain employs TRBV2 and TRBJ2-5; D gene unclear. V was cut by 11 bases and J by 2 bases, with 9 bases left in between. The CDR3 covers 11 residues. Germline CDR1 SNHLY, CDR2 FYNNEI. Here the CDR3 DNA reads TGTGCCGGCCGACTGCAAGAGACCCAGTACTTC. Its protein is CAGRLQETQYF.

The gene calls are TRBV10-2 and TRBJ1-1; TRBD1 agrees at 9 bases. The CDR3 is made up of 17 amino acids. V lost 4 bases and J lost 11; bases outside the gene matches: 20. CDR1 is WSHSY, CDR2 SAAADI, per germline. DNA of the CDR3: TGCGCCAGCAGTGTGAAACCGGGACAGGGACTTTTGAAGCCGGCTTTCTTT. Translated, it gives CASSVKPGQGLLKPAFF.

The chain employs TRBV5-4 and TRBJ2-1; 14 bases agree with TRBD2. CDR3 length: 16 amino acids. Germline V gene lookup returns CDR1 SGHNT and CDR2 YYREEE (reference sequence). The V gene end was trimmed by 5 bases and the J gene end by 3 bases; junction bases not matched to a gene: 4. The CDR3 protein is CASRRGLAGDYNEQFF. In nucleotides, the CDR3 is TGTGCCAGCAGACGGGGACTAGCGGGAGACTACAATGAGCAGTTCTTC. The full variable domain, rest sourced from reference TRBV5-4 and TRBJ2-1, is ETGVTQSPTHLIKTRGQQVTLRCSSQSGHNTVSWYQQALGQGPQFIFQYYREEENGRGNFPPRFSGLQFPNYSSELNVNALELDDSALYLCASRRGLAGDYNEQFFGPGTRLTVL.

The sample holds a few counts of this clone. The chain carries TRBV27 and TRBJ1-1; the D gene is possibly TRBD1 (5 bases). CDR1 and CDR2 (germline): MNHEY, SMNVEV (reference sequence). Trimming took off 2 bases at V and 2 bases at J, with 15 bases between the two ends. The CDR3 runs 16 residues. CDR3 amino acids: CASSLEGWGPNTEAFF. In DNA, the CDR3 is TGTGCCAGCAGTTTAGAGGGGTGGGGACCTAACACTGAAGCTTTCTTT.

This sequence joins TRBV5-1 and TRBJ1-4, with D unresolved. Germline loops: CDR1 SGHRS, CDR2 YFSETQ. V dropped 0 bases and J dropped 1 base, with 10 bases sitting between them. The CDR3 is 16 amino acids. The CDR3 loop reads CASSLGWAGTNEKLFF. Here the CDR3 DNA reads TGCGCCAGCAGCTTGGGCTGGGCCGGAACTAATGAAAAACTGTTTTTT.

The rearrangement joins TRBV10-3 to TRBJ2-6; D not resolved. Trimming took 4 bases from V and 0 from J, leaving 7 bases between them. The CDR3 sequence is 15 residues long. Germline V gene sequence: CDR1 ENHRY, CDR2 SYGVKD. The CDR3 loop is CAISGQSSGANVLTF. DNA for the CDR3: TGTGCCATCAGTGGGCAGAGCTCTGGGGCCAACGTCCTGACTTTC.

The chain uses TRBV7-8 and TRBJ2-7; 8 bases are shared with TRBD1. The J segment lost 6 bases and the V segment lost 1 base, leaving 5 bases of the junction unmatched. There are 14 residues in the CDR3. Germline values: CDR1 SGHVS, CDR2 FQNEAQ. DNA for the CDR3: TGTGCCAGCAGCTTAGGCAGGGGGCAAGTCGAGCAGTACTTC. It encodes CASSLGRGQVEQYF.

This chain joins TRBV6-6 and TRBJ2-1; perhaps TRBD1 as D (6 bases). This CDR3 contains 15 residues. Trimming removed 5 bases from V and 1 base from J, with 12 bases in between. The germline CDR1 and CDR2 sequences are MNHNY and SVGAGI (reference sequence). The CDR3 is CASSPQGPSYNEQFF. In nucleotides, the CDR3 is TGTGCCAGCAGTCCCCAGGGGCCTTCCTACAATGAGCAGTTCTTC.

V and J are TRBV6-6 and TRBJ1-1; 7 nucleotides align to TRBD1. The germline V gene has CDR1 MNHNY and CDR2 SVGAGI (reference sequence). CDR3 length: 15 amino acids. The J segment lost 0 bases and the V segment lost 6 bases, leaving 7 bases of the junction unmatched. CDR3 loop: CASRHQGGLNTEAFF. CDR3 nucleotide sequence: TGTGCCAGCAGACACCAGGGGGGGTTGAACACTGAAGCTTTCTTT.

CDR3 loop: CAWSGASVAGVLRTDTQYF. The CDR3 DNA reads TGTGCCTGGAGTGGCGCTAGCGTAGCGGGAGTGCTCCGCACAGATACGCAGTATTTT. V and J are TRBV30 and TRBJ2-3; 9 positions agree with TRBD2. V lost 1 base, J lost 1 base, and 15 bases stayed unmatched. This CDR3 comprises 19 residues. Germline lookup yields CDR1 GTSNPN and CDR2 SVGIG (reference sequence).

The gene calls are TRBV20-1 and TRBJ1-6; perhaps TRBD1 as D (6 bases). The CDR3 is 15 residues long. V lost 3 bases and J 6 bases, leaving 15 bases between the germline ends. From germline, CDR1 is DFQATT and CDR2 SNEGSKA (reference sequence). Here the CDR3 DNA reads TGCAGTGCTAGTGTTGGGGGGCAGGGTAATTCACCCCTCCACTTT. Amino acids: CSASVGGQGNSPLHF.

CDR3 bases: TGTGCCACCAGTGACGCCGGACCGAACCGTAATGAGCAGTTCTTC. Translated: CATSDAGPNRNEQFF. The V call is TRBV24-1, the J call TRBJ2-1; D unclear. Germline CDR1 reads KGHDR; CDR2 reads SFDVKD. Trimming shortened V by 4 bases and J by 7 bases, and 16 bases separated the two germline ends. This CDR3 contains 15 residues.